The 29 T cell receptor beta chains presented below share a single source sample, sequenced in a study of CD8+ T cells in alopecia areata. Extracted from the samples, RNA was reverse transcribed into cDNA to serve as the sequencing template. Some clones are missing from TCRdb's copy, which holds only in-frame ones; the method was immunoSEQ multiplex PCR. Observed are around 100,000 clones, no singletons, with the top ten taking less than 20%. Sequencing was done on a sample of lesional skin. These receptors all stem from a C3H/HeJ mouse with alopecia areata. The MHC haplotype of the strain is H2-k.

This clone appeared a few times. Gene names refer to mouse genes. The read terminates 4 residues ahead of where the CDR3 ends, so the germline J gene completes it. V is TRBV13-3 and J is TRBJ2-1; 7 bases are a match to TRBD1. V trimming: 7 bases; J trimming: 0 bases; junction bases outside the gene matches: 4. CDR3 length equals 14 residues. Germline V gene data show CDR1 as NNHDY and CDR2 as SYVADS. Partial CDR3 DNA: TGTGCCAGCGGCAGGGGGTCTAACTATGCT. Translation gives CASGRGSNYA. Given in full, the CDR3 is CASGRGSNYAEQFF.

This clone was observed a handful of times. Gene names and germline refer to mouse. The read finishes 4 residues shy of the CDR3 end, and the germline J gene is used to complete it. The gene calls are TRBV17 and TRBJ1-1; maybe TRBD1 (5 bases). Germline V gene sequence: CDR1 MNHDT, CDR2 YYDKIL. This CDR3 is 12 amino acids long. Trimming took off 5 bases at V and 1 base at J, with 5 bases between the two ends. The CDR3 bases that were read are TGTGCTAGCAGTGGGGGGAACACA. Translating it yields CASSGGNT. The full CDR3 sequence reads CASSGGNTEVFF.

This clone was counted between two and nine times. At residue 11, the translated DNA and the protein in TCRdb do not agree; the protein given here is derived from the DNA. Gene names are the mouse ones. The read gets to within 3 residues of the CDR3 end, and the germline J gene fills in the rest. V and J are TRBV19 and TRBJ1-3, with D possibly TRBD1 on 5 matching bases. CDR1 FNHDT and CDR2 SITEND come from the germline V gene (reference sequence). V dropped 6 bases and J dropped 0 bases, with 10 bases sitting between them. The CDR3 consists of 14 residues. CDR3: CASNDRPSGNTLYF. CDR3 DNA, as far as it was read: TGTGCCAGCAACGACAGACCTTCTGGAAATACG.

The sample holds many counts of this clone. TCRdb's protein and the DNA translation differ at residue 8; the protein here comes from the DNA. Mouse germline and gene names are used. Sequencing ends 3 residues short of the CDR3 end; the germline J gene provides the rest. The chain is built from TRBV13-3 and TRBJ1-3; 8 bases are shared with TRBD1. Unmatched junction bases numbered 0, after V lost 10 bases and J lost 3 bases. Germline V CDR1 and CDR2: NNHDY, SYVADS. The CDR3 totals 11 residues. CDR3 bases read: TGTGCCGGACAGGGTGGAAATACG. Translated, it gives CAGQGGNT. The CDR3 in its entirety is CAGQGGNTLYF.

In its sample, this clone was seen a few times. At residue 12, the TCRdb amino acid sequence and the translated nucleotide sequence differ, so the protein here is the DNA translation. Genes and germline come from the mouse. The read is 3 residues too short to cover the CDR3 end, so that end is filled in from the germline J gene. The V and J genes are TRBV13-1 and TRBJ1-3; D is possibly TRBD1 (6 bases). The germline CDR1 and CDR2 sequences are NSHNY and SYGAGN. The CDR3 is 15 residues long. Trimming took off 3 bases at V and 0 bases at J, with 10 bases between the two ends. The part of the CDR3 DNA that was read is TGTGCCAGCAGTGGGGACACCCATTCTGGAAATACG. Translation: CASSGDTHSGNT. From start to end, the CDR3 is CASSGDTHSGNTLYF.

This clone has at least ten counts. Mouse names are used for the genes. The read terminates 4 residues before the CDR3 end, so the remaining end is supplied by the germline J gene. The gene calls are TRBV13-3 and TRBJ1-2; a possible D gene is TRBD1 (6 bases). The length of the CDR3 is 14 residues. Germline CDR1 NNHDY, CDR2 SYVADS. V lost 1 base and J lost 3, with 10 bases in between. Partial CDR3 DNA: TGTGCCAGCAGTGATAACAGGGAGGACTCC. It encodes CASSDNREDS. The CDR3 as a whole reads CASSDNREDSDYTF.

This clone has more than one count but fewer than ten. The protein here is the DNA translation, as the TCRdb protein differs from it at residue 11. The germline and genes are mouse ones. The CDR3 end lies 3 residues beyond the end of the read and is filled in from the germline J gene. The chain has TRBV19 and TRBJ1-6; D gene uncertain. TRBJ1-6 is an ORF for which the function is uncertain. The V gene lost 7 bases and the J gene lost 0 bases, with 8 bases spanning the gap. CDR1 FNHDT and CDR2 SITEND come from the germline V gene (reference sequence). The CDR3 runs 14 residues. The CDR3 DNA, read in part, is TGTGCCAGCCCTTCAGGTTCCTATAATTCGCCC. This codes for CASPSGSYNSP. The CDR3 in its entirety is CASPSGSYNSPLYF.

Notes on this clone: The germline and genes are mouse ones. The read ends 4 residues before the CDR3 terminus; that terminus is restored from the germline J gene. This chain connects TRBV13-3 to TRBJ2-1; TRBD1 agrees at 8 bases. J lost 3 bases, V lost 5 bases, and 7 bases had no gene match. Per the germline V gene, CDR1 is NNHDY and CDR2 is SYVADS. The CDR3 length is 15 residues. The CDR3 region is CASRLRDRSYAEQFF. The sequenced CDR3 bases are TGTGCCAGCAGACTCCGGGACAGGAGCTATGCT.

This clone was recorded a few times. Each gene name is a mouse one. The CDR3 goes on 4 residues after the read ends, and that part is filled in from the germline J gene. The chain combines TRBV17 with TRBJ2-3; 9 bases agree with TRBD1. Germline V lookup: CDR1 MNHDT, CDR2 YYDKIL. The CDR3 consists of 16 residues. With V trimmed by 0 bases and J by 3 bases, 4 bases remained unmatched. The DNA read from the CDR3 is TGTGCTAGCAGTAGAGAGGCGGGACAGGGAGCAGAA. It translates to CASSREAGQGAE. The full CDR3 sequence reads CASSREAGQGAETLYF.

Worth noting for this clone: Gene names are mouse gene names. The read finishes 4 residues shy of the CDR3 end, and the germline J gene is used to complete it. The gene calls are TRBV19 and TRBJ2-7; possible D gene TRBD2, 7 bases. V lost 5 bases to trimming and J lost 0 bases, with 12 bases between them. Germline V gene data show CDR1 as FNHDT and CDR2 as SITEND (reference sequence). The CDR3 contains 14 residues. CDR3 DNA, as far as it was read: TGTGCCAGCAGCATGGGGGGCCTCTCCTAT. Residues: CASSMGGLSY. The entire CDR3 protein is CASSMGGLSYEQYF.

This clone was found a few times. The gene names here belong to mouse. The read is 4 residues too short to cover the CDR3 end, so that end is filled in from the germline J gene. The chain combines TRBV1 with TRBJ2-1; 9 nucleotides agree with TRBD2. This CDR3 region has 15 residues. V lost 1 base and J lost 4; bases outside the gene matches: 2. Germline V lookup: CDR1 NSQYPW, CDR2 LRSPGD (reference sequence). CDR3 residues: CTCSAVDWGYAEQFF. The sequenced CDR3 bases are TGCACCTGCAGTGCAGTGGACTGGGGTTATGCT.

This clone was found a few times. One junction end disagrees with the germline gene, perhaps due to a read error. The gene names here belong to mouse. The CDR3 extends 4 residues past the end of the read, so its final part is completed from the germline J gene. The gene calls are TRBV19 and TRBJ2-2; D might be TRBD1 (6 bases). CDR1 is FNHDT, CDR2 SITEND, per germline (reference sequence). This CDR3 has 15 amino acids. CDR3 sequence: CASSPRDTNPGQLYF. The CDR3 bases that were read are TGTGCCAGCAGTCCCCGGGACACAAACCCCGGG.

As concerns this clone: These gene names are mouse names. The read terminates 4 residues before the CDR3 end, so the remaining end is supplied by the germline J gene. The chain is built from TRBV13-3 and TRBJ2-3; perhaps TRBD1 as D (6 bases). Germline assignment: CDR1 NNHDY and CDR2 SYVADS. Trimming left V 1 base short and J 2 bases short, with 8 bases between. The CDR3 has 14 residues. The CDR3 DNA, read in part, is TGTGCCAGCAGTGATTACAGGGTTGCAGAA. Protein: CASSDYRVAE. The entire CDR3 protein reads CASSDYRVAETLYF.

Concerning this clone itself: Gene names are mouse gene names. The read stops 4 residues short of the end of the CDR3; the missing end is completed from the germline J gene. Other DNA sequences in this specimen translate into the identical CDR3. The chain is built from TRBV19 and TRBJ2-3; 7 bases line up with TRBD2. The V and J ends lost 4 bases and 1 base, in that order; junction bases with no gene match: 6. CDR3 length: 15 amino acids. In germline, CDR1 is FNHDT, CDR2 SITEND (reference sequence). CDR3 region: CASSPRLGGAETLYF. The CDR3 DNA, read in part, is TGTGCCAGCAGTCCCCGACTGGGAGGTGCAGAA.

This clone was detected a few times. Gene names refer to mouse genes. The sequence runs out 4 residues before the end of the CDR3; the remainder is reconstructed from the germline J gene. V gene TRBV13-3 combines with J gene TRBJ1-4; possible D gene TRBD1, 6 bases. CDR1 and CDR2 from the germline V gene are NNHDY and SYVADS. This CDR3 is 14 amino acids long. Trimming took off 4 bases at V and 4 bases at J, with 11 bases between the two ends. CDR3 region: CASSTGQLNERLFF. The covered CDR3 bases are TGTGCCAGCAGTACGGGACAACTCAACGAA.

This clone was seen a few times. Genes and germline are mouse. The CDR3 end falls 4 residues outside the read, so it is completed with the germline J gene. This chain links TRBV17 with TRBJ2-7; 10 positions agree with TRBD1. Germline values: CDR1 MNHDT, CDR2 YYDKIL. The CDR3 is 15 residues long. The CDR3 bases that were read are TGTGCTAGCAGTAGAGTCAGGGACAGGGGTGAT. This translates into CASSRVRDRGD. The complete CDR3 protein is CASSRVRDRGDEQYF.

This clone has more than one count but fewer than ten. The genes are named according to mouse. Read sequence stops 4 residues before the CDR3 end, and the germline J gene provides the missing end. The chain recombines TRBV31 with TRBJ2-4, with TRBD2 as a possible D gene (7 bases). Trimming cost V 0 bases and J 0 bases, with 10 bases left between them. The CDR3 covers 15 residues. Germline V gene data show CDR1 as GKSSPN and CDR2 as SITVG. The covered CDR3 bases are TGTGCCTGGAGTCTAGGGGGGGGTAGTCAAAAC. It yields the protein CAWSLGGGSQN. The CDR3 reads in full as CAWSLGGGSQNTLYF.

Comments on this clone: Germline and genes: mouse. CDR3: CAWSPQGNYAEQFF. Incomplete CDR3 DNA: TGTGCCTGGAGTCCCCAGGGTAACTATGCT. This chain joins TRBV31 and TRBJ2-1; a possible D gene is TRBD1 (5 bases). The observed sequence ends 4 residues before the CDR3 terminus, with the missing tail filled in from the germline J gene. The V end was cut by 1 base, the J end by 0 bases, with 7 bases between. The CDR3 contains 14 residues. Germline-derived CDR1 and CDR2 are GKSSPN and SITVG.

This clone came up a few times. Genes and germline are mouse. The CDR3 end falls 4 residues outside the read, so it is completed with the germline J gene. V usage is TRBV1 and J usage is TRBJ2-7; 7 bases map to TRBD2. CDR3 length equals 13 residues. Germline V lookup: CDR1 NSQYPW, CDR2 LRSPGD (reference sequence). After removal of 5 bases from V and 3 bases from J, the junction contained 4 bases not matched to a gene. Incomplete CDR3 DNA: TGCACCTGCAGTCCCGGGGGGGTCTAT. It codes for CTCSPGGVY. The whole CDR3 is CTCSPGGVYEQYF.

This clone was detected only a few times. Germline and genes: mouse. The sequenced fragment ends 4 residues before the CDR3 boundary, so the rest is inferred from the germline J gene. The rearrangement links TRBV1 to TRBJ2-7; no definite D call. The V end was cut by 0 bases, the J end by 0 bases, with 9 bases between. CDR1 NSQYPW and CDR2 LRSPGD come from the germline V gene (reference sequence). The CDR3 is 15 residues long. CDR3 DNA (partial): TGCACCTGCAGTGCAGATCACCAACTCTCCTAT. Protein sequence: CTCSADHQLSY. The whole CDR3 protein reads CTCSADHQLSYEQYF.

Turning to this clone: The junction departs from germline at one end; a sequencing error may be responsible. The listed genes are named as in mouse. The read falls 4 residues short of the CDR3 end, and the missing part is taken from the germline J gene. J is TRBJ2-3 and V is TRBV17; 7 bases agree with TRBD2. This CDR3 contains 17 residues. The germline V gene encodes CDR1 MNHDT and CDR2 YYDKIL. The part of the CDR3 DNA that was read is TGTGCTAGCAATAGAGATCCCCGACTGGGTAGTGCAGAA. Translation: CASNRDPRLGSAE. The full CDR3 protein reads CASNRDPRLGSAETLYF.

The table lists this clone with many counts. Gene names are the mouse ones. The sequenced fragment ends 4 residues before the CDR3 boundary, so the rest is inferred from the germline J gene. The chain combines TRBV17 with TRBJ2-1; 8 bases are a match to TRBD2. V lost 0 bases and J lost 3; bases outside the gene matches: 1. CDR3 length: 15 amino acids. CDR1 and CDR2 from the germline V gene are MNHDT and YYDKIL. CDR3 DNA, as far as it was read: TGTGCTAGCAGTAGAGATCTGGGGGGCTATGCT. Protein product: CASSRDLGGYA. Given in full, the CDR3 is CASSRDLGGYAEQFF.

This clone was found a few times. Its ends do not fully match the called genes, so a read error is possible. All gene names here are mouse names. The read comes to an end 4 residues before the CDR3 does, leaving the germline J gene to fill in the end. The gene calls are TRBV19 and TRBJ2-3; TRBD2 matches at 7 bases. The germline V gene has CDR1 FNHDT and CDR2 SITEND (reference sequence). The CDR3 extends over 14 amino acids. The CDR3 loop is CSSCGGVRAETLYF. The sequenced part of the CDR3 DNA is TGTTCCAGCTGCGGGGGGGTGAGGGCAGAA. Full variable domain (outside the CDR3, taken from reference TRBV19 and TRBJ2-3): GGIITQTPKFLIGQEGQKLTLKCQQNFNHDTMYWYRQDSGKGLRLIYYSITENDLQKGDLSEGYDASREKKSSFSLTVTSAQKNEMAVFLCSSCGGVRAETLYFGSGTRLTVL.

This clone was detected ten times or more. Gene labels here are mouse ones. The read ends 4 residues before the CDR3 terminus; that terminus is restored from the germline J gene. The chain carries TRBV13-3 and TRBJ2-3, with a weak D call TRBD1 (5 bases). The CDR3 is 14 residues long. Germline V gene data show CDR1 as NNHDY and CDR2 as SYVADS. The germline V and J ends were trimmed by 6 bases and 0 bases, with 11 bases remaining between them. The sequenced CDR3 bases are TGTGCCAGCACCCGGACACCTAGTGCAGAA. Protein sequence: CASTRTPSAE. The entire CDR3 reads CASTRTPSAETLYF.

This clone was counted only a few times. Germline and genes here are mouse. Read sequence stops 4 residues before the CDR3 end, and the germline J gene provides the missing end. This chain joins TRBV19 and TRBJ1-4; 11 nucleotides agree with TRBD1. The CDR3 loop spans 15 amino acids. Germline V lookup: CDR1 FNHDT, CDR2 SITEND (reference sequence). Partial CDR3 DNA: TGTGCCAGCAGTATTCGGACAGGGGGCCTCGAA. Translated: CASSIRTGGLE. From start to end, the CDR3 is CASSIRTGGLERLFF.

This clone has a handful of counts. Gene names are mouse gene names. The CDR3 DNA, read in part, is TGTGCTAGCAGTACGGGGACAACTAGTGCAGAA. Its protein product is CASSTGTTSAE. The whole CDR3 region reads CASSTGTTSAETLYF. The chain is built from TRBV17 and TRBJ2-3; the D gene is possibly TRBD1 (6 bases). The read comes to an end 4 residues before the CDR3 does, leaving the germline J gene to fill in the end. Germline lookup yields CDR1 MNHDT and CDR2 YYDKIL. The CDR3 is made up of 15 amino acids. Trimming cost V 4 bases and J 0 bases, with 11 bases left between them.

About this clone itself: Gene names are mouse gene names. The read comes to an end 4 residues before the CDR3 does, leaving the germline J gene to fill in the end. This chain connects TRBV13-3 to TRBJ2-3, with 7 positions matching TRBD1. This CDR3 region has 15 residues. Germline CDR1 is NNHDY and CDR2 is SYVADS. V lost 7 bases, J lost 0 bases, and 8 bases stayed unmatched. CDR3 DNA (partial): TGTGCCAGCGAAACAGGGGTTCACAGTGCAGAA. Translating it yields CASETGVHSAE. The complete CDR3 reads CASETGVHSAETLYF.

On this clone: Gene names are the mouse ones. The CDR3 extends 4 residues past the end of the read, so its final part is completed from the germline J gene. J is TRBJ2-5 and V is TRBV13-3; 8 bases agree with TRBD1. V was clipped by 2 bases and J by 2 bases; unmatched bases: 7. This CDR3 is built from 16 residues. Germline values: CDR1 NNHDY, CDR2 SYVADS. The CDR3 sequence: CASSEETGVGQDTQYF. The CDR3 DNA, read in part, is TGTGCCAGCAGTGAGGAGACAGGGGTGGGCCAAGAC.

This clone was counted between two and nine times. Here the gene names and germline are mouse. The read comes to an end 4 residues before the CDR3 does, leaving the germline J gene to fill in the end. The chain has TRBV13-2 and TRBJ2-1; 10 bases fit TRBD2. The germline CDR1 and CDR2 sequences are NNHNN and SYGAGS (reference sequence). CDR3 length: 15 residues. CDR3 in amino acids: CASGDAGGARAEQFF. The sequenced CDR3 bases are TGTGCCAGCGGTGATGCTGGGGGGGCGCGGGCT.